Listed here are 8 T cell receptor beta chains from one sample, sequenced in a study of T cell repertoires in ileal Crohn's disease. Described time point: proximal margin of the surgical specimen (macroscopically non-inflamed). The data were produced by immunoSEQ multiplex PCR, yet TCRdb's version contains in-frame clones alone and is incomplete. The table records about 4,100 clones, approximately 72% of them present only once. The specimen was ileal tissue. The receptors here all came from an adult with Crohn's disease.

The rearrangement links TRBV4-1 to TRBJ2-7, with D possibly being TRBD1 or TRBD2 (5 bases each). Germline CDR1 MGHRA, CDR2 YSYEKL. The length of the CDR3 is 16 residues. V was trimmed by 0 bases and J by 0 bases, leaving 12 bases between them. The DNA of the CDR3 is TGCGCCAGCAGCCAAGACTGGCCAGGGAGCTCCTACGAGCAGTACTTC. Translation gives CASSQDWPGSSYEQYF.

CDR3 nucleotides: TGTGCCAGCAGTCCCACAGGTATTGGTACGCAGTATTTT. Its protein product is CASSPTGIGTQYF. The genes are TRBV28 and TRBJ2-3, with D possibly TRBD1 on 5 matching bases. There are 13 residues in the CDR3. CDR1 and CDR2 (germline): MDHEN, SYDVKM. Trimming took off 5 bases at V and 8 bases at J, with 14 bases between the two ends.

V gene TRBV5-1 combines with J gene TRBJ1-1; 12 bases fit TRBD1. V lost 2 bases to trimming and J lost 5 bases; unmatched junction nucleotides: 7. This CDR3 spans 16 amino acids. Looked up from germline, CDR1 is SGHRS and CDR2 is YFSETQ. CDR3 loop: CASSFGTGGVGTEAFF. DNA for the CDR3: TGCGCCAGCAGCTTCGGGACAGGGGGCGTGGGAACTGAAGCTTTCTTT.

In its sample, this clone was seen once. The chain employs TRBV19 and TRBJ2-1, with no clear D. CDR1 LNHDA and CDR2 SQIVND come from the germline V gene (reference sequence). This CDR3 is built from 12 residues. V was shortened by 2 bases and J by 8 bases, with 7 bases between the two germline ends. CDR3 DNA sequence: TGTGCCAGTAGTATACAATGGTATGAGCAGTTCTTC. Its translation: CASSIQWYEQFF.

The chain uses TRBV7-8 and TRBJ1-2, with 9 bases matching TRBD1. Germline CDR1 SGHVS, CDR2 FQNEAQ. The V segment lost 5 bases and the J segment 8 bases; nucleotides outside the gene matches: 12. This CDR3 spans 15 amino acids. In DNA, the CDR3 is TGTGCCAGCAGCGTAGACCAACAGGGGGCGGGAGGCTACACCTTC. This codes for CASSVDQQGAGGYTF.

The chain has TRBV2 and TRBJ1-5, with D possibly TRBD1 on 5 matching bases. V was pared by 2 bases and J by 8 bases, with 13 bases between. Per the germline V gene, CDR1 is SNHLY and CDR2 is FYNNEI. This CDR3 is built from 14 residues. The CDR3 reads CASSEMGGGEPQHF. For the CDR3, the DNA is TGTGCCAGCAGTGAAATGGGGGGGGGAGAGCCCCAGCATTTT.

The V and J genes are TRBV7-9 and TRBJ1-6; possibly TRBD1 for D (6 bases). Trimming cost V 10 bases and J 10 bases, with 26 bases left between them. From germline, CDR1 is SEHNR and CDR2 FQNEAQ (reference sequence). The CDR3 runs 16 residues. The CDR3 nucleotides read TGTGCCACCGAACCTATTGCCCAAACAGGGATATCACCCCTCCACTTT. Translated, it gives CATEPIAQTGISPLHF. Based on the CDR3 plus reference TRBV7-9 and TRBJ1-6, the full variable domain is DTGVSQNPRHKITKRGQNVTFRCDPISEHNRLYWYRQTLGQGPEFLTYFQNEAQLEKSRLLSDRFSAERPKGSFSTLEIQRTEQGDSAMYLCATEPIAQTGISPLHFGNGTRLTVT.

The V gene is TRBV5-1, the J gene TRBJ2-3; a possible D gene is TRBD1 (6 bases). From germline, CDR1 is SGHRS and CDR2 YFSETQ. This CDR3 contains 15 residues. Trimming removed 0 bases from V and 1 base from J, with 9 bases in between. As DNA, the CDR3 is TGCGCCAGCAGCTTGGGACAGGCTGGCACAGATACGCAGTATTTT. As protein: CASSLGQAGTDTQYF.